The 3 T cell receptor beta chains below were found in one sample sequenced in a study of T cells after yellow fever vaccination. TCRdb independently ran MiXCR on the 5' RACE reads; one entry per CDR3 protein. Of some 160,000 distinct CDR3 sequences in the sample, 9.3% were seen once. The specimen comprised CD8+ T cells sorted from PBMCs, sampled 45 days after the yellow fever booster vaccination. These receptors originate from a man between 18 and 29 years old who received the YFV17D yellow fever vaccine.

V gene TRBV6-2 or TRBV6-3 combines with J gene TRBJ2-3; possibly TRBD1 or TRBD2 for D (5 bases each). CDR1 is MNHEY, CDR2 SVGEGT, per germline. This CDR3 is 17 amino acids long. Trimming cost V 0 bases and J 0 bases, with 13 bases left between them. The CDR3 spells CASSYSSRDVSTDTQYF. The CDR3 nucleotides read TGTGCCAGCAGTTACTCGAGTAGGGACGTTAGCACAGATACGCAGTATTTT.

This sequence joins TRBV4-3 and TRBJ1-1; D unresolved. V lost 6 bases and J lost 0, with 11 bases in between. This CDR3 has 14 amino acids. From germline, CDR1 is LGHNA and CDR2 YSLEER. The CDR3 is CASREEGMNTEAFF. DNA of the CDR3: TGCGCCAGCAGAGAAGAAGGTATGAACACTGAAGCTTTCTTT.

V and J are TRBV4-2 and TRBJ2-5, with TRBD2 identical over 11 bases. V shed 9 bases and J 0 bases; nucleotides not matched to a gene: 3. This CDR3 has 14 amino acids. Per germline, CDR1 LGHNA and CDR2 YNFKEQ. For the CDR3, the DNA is TGTGCCAGTTCGACTAGCGGGAACCAAGAGACCCAGTACTTC. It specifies CASSTSGNQETQYF.